This TCR beta chain was identified in a study of T cells in Graves' hyperthyroidism and ophthalmopathy (dated by TCRdb to the late 2010s). General notes on the study: Peripheral blood samples were taken at initial diagnosis, before any treatment was given. After blood sampling, hyperthyroidism patients were treated with methimazole at a starting dose of 30 mg daily, and ophthalmopathy patients were treated with high-dose intravenous methylprednisolone. The approximately 100 discovery patients were randomly divided into training and test sets at a 7:3 ratio. Prospective prediction of ophthalmopathy was tested in an independent validation cohort consisting of some 18 hyperthyroidism patients and some 15 patients who later progressed to ophthalmopathy. The study also compared thyroid tissue and blood T-cell repertoires from about six Graves' hyperthyroidism patients. TCR Vbeta CDR3 sequencing of 130 to 150 peripheral blood samples (over 40 ophthalmopathy, 75 or so hyperthyroidism and approximately 17 progressor patients) is reported in the paper. TCR V-J signatures able to tell the groups apart were searched for in a discovery cohort of approximately 95 patients, of whom roughly 42 had Graves' ophthalmopathy and more than 55 had stable Graves' hyperthyroidism. Summary of the overall study and its limitations: In validation, progression to ophthalmopathy was predicted by the model with nearly 71% sensitivity and 72% to 85% specificity, a median of roughly 6 months before onset. In cross-validation, a model built on a 13 V-J signature told ophthalmopathy apart from stable hyperthyroidism with 85% to 90% sensitivity and about 81% specificity, and in testing the same model reached 80%/75%. No statistical method was used to set the sample size in advance, and investigators knew the group allocation. Most expanded thyroid clonotypes (frequency above 0.001) were also detected in blood, a finding suggesting that blood repertoires may reflect thyroid immune responses.

Amplification of TCR beta CDR3 regions was carried out from RNA transcripts. For the first round of RT-PCR on the TCR CDR3, the HTBI primer set was used together with the Qiagen OneStep RT-PCR kit. The libraries were constructed in a second round of multiplex PCR and then size-selected and purified. Sequencing of the libraries was done on an Illumina HiSeq2000 using paired-end 100 bp reads. On the authors' methods: SOAPnuke was used to process the raw data, removing reads that contained adapters or uncalled bases, had a mean Phred below 15, or lacked an exact match to the constant primer or identifier. High-quality paired reads were merged with COPE v1.2.5, and unique nucleotide sequences were defined as clonotypes. Clonotypes were aligned to IMGT TRBV, TRBD and TRBJ reference segments using MiTCR v1.1. The analysis was restricted to V-J combinations with a frequency above 0.0001, which together covered over 99% of the repertoires. A TCS score was defined as the ratio between F50 (clonal expansion) and ExV (chaos), using BLOSUM62-based TCRdist between CDR3 peptides within each V-J. Welch's t-statistics and random forest reduced several hundred V-J features to 10 to 15, which were used in a naive Bayes classifier (R e1071). TCRdb reworked the public reads: Q25 trimming with fastp, MiXCR clone assembly, productive beta chains retained. Rows are combined by CDR3 protein, so each entry shows the most common genes and DNA. In this record, the V and J calls reflect TCRdb's handling and not the investigators' own analysis. The sample table contains around 440,000 distinct CDR3 sequences; only one count was recorded for approximately 15% of them. Around 7.7% of the sample is in the top ten clones.

Concerning this clonotype: Its binding antigen is unknown. The sample holds no much larger clone one base away, and base qualities are not on file.

Stable Graves' hyperthyroidism was defined as no progression to ophthalmopathy during 18 months of follow-up. The hyperthyroidism patients were between 18 and 65 years old and newly diagnosed, with a disease duration of less than 2 months. The study excluded patients with uncontrolled infections, other autoimmune diseases, pregnancy or lactation. Diagnoses relied on clinical symptoms, serum thyroxine and TRAb, thyroid ultrasound and orbital computed tomography. Ficoll-Paque density gradient centrifugation was used to isolate PBMCs from approximately 10 ml of fresh peripheral blood. Total RNA was extracted with Trizol reagent, and quality was checked on an Agilent 2100 Bioanalyzer. The CDR3 holds 15 amino acids from the cysteine to the phenylalanine. Of the read, only the CDR3 DNA is kept; its 45 bases are in frame from base 1. Looking up the germline V gene (reference sequence) yields CDR1 GTSNPN and CDR2 SVGIG. Here V drops 2 bases and J drops 7 bases, and the junction holds 10 bases not matched to any gene.

Sequences were obtained from blood. The sequence derives from a young woman with Graves' hyperthyroidism. The V gene is TRBV30 and the J gene is TRBJ2-1, with TRBD2 matching 8 junction bases. The DNA is as follows: TGTGCCTGGAGTCCCAAGCGGGGGTTGGGGAATGAGCAGTTCTTC. This sequence encodes CAWSPKRGLGNEQFF. With the portions outside the CDR3 filled from the reference TRBV30 and TRBJ2-1 genes, the complete variable region becomes SQTIHQWPATLVQPVGSPLSLECTVEGTSNPNLYWYRQAAGRGLQLLFYSVGIGQISSEVPQNLSASRPQDRQFILSSKKLLLSDSGFYLCAWSPKRGLGNEQFFGPGTRLTVL.